This TCR beta chain came from a study of blood T cell repertoires in COVID-19. The CDR3 loop spans 14 amino acids. Deletions cut 2 bases from V and 0 bases from J, with 7 bases between. Germline V gene data show CDR1 as MGHDK and CDR2 as SYGVNS. The repertoire was sequenced with immunoSEQ multiplex PCR; TCRdb's copy has only in-frame clones and lacks some. Of 95,000 or so clones in the sample, more than 80% are singletons; the top ten hold 20% to 25%. The clonotype comes from a human donor in a cohort sampled during active COVID-19. The sequencing sample was made of peripheral blood. The chain recombines TRBV25-1 with TRBJ1-2, with D tentatively TRBD1 (5 bases). CDR3 DNA: TGTGCCAGCAGTGAACCAGGGACTAACTATGGCTACACCTTC. It codes for CASSEPGTNYGYTF.